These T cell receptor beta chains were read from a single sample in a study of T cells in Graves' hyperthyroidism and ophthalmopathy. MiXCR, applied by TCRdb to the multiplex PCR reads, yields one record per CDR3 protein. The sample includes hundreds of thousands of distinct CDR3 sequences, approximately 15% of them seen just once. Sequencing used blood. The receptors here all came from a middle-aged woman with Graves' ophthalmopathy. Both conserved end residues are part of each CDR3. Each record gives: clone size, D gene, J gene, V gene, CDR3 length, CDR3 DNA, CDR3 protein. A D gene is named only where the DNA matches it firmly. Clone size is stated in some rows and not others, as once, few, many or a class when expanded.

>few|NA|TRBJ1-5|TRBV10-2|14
TGCGCCAGCAGCGAAGGACACCCCAATCAGCCCCAGCATTTT
CASSEGHPNQPQHF
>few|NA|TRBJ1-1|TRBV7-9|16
TGTGCCAGCAGCTTACCTAAGACGGGACTCAACACTGAAGCTTTCTTT
CASSLPKTGLNTEAFF
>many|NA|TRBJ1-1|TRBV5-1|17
TGCGCCAGCAGCCCCGGTAGGGGGGCTTTGGTGAACACTGAAGCTTTCTTT
CASSPGRGALVNTEAFF
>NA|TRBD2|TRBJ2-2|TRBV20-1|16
TGCAGTGCTAGAGATCCACTAGCGGGGAACACCGGGGAGCTGTTTTTT
CSARDPLAGNTGELFF
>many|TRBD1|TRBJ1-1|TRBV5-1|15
TGCGCCAGCAGCCCACAACAGGGGACGAACACTGAAGCTTTCTTT
CASSPQQGTNTEAFF
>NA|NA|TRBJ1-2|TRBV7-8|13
TGTGCCAGCAGCTTACAGGTAGCGGATGGCTACACCTTC
CASSLQVADGYTF
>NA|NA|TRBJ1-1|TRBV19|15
TGTGCCAGTAGTATGGGACCGAAAATGAACACTGAAGCTTTCTTT
CASSMGPKMNTEAFF
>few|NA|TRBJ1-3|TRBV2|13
TGTGCCAGCACGGGCGTCTCTGGAAACACCATATATTTT
CASTGVSGNTIYF
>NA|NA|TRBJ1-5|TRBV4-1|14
TGCGCCAGCAGCCAAGACGGTAGCAATCAGCCCCAGCATTTT
CASSQDGSNQPQHF
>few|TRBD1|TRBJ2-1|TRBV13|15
TGTGCCAGCAGCCTCCGACAGGGGCGGAACAATGAGCAGTTCTTC
CASSLRQGRNNEQFF
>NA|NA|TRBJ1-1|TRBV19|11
TGTGCCAGTAATTTGGGACTTCGAGCTTTCTTT
CASNLGLRAFF
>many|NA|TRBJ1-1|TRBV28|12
TGTGCCAGCAGACTACCCGGTGTGGGAGCTTTCTTT
CASRLPGVGAFF
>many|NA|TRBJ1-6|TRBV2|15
TGTGCCAGCAGTGCAGGCGAAGATTATAATTCACCCCTCCACTTT
CASSAGEDYNSPLHF
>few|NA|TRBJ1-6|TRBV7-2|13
TGTGCCAGCAGCTTAGGATTTGGGTCACCCCTCCACTTT
CASSLGFGSPLHF
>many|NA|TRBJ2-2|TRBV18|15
TGTGCCAGCACAGCGACAGGAGCGAACACCGGGGAGCTGTTTTTT
CASTATGANTGELFF
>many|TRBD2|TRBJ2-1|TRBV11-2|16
TGTGCCAGCACCAGCCAACTAGCGGGAAGTTCGCATGAGCAGTTCTTC
CASTSQLAGSSHEQFF
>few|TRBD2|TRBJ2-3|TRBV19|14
TGTGCCACCGCGGGACTAGCCATCACAGATACGCAGTATTTT
CATAGLAITDTQYF
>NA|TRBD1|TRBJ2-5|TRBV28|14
TGTGCCAGCACCTTACAGGGGGTAGGAGAGACCCAGTACTTC
CASTLQGVGETQYF
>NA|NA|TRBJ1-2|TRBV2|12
TGTGCCAGCAATGCTTTCGGAGGCGGCTACACCTTC
CASNAFGGGYTF
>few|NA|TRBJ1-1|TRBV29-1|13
TGCAGCACCCTCATTGCGAGGAACACTGAAGCTTTCTTT
CSTLIARNTEAFF
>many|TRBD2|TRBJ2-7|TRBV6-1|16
TGTGCCAGCAGCCCCCGACTAGCGGGAGGGATGTACGAGCAGTACTTC
CASSPRLAGGMYEQYF
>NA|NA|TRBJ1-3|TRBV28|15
TGTGCCAGCACCTCAGGGGCCGGCTCTGGAAACACCATATATTTT
CASTSGAGSGNTIYF
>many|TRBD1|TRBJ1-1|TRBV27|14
TGTGCCAGCAGTAAGACAGGGGAGAGCCCTGAAGCTTTCTTT
CASSKTGESPEAFF
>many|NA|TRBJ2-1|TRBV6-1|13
TGTGCCAGCAGTTTATGGGGGGCGGATGAGCAGTTCTTC
CASSLWGADEQFF
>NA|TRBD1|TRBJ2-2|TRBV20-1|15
TGCAGTGCTAGAGACCGGGACAGGGACACCGGGGAGCTGTTTTTT
CSARDRDRDTGELFF
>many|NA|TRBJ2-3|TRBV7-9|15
TGTGCCAGCAGCTGGAGCGGAAAAGGCACAGATACGCAGTATTTT
CASSWSGKGTDTQYF
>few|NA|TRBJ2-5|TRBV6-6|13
TGTGCCAGCAGTTACAGACAATGGGAGACCCAGTACTTC
CASSYRQWETQYF
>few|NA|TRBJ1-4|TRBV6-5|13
TGTGCCAGCAGTTACAGGGAAAAAGGAAAACTGTTTTTT
CASSYREKGKLFF
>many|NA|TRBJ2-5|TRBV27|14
TGTGCCAGCAGTTTAAGTTGGGACCAAGAGACCCAGTACTTC
CASSLSWDQETQYF
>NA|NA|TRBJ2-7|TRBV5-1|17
TGCGCCAGCAGCTTTACCGGGCCCCGTGCAGGGGCTTACGAGCAGTACTTC
CASSFTGPRAGAYEQYF
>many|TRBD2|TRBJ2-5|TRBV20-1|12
TGCAGTGCTTTTACTAGCGGGGAGACCCAGTACTTC
CSAFTSGETQYF
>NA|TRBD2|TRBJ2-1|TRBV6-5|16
TGTGCCAGCAGTTACCGTAGCGGGACTAGCGGGAATGAGCAGTTCTTC
CASSYRSGTSGNEQFF
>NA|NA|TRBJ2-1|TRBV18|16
TGTGCCAGCTCACCAGAGAGAGGGATGACCTACAATGAGCAGTTCTTC
CASSPERGMTYNEQFF
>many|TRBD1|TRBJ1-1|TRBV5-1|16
TGCGCCAGCAGGTATACCCCGGGACAGGGAGGGACTGAAGCTTTCTTT
CASRYTPGQGGTEAFF
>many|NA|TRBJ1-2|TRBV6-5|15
TGTGCCAGCAGTTACTCACGGTGGCTAGATTATGGCTACACCTTC
CASSYSRWLDYGYTF
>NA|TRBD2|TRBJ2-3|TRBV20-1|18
TGCAGTGCTAGCCGGGGGAGGACTAGCGGGGGGGCCGGAGATACGCAGTATTTT
CSASRGRTSGGAGDTQYF
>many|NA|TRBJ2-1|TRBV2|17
TGTGCCAGCAGAAACAACAGGGTATCTAGCTCCTACAATGAGCAGTTCTTC
CASRNNRVSSSYNEQFF
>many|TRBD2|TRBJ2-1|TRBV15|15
TGTGCCACCAGCAAGGCCAGCGGGAGGGCCAATGAGCAGTTCTTC
CATSKASGRANEQFF
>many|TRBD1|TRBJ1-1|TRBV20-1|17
TGCAGTGCTAGAGATATTGGGGACAGGGGGCGTGGGACTGAAGCTTTCTTT
CSARDIGDRGRGTEAFF
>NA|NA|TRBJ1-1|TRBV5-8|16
TGTGCCAGCAGCTTGGACAGCACCCAAGGGACAACGAAAGCTTTCTTT
CASSLDSTQGTTKAFF